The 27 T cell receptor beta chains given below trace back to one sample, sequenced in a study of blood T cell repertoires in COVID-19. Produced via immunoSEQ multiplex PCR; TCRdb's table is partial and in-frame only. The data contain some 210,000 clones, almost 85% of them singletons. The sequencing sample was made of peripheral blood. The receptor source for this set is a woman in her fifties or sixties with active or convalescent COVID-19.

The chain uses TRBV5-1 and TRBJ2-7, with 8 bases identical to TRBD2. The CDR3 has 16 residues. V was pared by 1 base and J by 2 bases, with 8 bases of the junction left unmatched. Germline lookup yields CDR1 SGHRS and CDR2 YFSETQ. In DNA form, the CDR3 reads TGCGCCAGCAGCTTGAGGAACGCGGGAGGTACCTACGAGCAGTACTTC. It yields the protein CASSLRNAGGTYEQYF. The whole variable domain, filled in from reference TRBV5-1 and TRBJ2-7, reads KAGVTQTPRYLIKTRGQQVTLSCSPISGHRSVSWYQQTPGQGLQFLFEYFSETQRNKGNFPGRFSGRQFSNSRSEMNVSTLELGDSALYLCASSLRNAGGTYEQYFGPGTRLTVT.

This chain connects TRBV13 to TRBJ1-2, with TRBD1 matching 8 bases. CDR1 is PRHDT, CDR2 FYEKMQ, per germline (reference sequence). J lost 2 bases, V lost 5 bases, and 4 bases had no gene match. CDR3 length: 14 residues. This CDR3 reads CASSEGTGNYGYTF. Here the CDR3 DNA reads TGTGCCAGCAGCGAGGGGACAGGAAACTATGGCTACACCTTC.

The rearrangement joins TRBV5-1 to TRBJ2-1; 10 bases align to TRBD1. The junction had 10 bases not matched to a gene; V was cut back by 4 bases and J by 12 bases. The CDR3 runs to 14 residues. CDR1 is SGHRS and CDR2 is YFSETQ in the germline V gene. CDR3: CASSPGDRGSVQFF. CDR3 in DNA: TGCGCCAGCAGCCCGGGGGACAGGGGATCGGTGCAGTTCTTC. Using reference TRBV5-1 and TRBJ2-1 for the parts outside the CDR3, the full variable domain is KAGVTQTPRYLIKTRGQQVTLSCSPISGHRSVSWYQQTPGQGLQFLFEYFSETQRNKGNFPGRFSGRQFSNSRSEMNVSTLELGDSALYLCASSPGDRGSVQFFGPGTRLTVL.

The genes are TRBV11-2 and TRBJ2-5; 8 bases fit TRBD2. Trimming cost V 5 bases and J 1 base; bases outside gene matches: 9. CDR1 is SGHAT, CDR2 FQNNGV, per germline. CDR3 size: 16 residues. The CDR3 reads CASSGLLAGPQETQYF. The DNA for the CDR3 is TGTGCCAGCAGCGGTCTCCTAGCGGGTCCCCAAGAGACCCAGTACTTC.

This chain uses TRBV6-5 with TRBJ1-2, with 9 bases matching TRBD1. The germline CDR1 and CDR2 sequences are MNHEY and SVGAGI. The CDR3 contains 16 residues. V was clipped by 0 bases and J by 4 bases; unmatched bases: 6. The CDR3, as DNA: TGTGCCAGCAGTTACTCCGGGGACAGGGCGGGCTATGGCTACACCTTC. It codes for CASSYSGDRAGYGYTF.

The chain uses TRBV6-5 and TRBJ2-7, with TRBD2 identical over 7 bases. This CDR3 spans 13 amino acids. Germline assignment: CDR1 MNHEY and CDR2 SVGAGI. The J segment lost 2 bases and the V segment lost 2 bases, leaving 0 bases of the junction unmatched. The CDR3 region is CASSYGLAYEQYF. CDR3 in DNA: TGTGCCAGCAGTTACGGACTAGCCTACGAGCAGTACTTC.

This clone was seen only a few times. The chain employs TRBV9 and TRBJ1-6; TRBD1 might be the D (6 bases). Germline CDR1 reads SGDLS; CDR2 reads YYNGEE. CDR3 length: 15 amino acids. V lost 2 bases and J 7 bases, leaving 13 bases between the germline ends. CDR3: CASSVEGGGNSPLHF. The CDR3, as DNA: TGTGCCAGCAGCGTTGAAGGGGGTGGGAATTCACCCCTCCACTTT.

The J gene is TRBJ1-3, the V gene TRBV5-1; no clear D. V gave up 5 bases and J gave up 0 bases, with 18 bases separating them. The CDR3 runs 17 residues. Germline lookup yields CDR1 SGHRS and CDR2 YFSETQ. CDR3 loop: CASSVRSSDISGNTIYF. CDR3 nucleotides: TGCGCCAGCAGTGTGAGGTCATCGGATATCTCTGGAAACACCATATATTTT.

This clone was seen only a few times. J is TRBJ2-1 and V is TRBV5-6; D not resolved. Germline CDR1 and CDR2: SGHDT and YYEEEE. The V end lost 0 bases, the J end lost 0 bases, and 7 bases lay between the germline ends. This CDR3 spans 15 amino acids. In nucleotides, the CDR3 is TGTGCCAGCAGCTTGGTAGCAAACTCCTACAATGAGCAGTTCTTC. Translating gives CASSLVANSYNEQFF.

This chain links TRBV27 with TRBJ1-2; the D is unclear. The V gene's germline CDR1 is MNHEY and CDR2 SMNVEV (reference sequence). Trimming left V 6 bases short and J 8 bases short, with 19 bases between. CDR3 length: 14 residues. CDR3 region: CASRAWETSSGYTF. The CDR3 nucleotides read TGTGCCAGCAGGGCTTGGGAGACCTCGTCGGGCTACACCTTC.

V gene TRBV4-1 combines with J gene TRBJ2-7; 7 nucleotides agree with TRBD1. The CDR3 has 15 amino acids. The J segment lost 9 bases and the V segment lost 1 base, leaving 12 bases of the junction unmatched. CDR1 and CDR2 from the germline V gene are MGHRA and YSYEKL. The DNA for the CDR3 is TGCGCCAGCAGCCAAGGGACAGGCCTTCCCTTTGGGCAGTACTTC. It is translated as CASSQGTGLPFGQYF.

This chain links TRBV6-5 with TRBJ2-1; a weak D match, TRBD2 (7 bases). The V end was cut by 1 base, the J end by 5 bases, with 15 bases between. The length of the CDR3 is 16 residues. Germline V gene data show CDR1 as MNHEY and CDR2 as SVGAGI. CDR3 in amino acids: CASSYFAGAKDNEQFF. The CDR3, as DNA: TGTGCCAGCAGTTACTTCGCGGGGGCCAAGGACAATGAGCAGTTCTTC.

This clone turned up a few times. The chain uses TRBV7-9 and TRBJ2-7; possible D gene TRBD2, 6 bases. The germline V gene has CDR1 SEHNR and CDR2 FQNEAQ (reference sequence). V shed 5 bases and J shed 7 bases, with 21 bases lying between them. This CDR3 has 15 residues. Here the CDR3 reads CASSDRLGPKREQYF. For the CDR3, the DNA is TGTGCCAGCAGCGACCGACTAGGCCCTAAAAGGGAGCAGTACTTC.

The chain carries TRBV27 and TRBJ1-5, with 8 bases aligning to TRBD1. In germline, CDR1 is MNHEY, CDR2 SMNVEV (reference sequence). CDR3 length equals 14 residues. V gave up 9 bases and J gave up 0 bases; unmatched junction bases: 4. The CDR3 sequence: CASSTGVSNQPQHF. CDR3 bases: TGTGCCAGTTCGACAGGGGTTAGCAATCAGCCCCAGCATTTT.

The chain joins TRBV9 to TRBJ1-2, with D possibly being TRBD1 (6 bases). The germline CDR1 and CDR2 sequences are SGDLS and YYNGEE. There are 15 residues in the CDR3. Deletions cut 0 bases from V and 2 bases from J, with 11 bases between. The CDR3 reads CASSVGGRGNYGYTF. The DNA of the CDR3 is TGTGCCAGCAGCGTAGGGGGCAGGGGAAACTATGGCTACACCTTC.

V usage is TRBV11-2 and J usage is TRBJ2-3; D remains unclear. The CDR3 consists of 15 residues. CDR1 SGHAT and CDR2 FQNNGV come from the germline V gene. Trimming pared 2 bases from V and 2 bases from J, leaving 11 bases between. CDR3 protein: CASSLRHTLTDTQYF. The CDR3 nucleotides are TGTGCCAGCAGCTTAAGACATACTCTCACAGATACGCAGTATTTT.

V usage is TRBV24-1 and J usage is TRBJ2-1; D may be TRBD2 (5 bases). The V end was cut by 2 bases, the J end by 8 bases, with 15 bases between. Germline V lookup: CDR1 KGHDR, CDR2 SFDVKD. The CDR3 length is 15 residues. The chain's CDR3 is CATSDYKAGLDEQFF. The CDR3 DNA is TGTGCCACCAGTGATTACAAGGCGGGTTTGGATGAGCAGTTCTTC.

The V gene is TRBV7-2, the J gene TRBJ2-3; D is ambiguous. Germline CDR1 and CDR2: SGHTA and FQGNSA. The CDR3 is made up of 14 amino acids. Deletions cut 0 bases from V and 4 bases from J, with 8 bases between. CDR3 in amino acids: CASSLAVLPDTQYF. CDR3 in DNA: TGTGCCAGCAGCTTAGCCGTACTCCCAGATACGCAGTATTTT.

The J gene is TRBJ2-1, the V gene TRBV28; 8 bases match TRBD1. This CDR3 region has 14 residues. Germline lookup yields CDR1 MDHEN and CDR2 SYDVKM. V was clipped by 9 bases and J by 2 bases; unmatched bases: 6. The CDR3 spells CASIPTGAYNEQFF. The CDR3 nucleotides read TGTGCCAGTATTCCGACAGGGGCCTACAATGAGCAGTTCTTC.

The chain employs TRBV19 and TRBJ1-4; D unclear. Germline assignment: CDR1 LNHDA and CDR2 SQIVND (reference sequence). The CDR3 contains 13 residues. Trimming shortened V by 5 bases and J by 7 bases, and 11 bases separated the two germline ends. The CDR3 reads CASSAIRGEKLFF. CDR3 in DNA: TGTGCCAGTAGTGCGATCCGGGGTGAAAAACTGTTTTTT.

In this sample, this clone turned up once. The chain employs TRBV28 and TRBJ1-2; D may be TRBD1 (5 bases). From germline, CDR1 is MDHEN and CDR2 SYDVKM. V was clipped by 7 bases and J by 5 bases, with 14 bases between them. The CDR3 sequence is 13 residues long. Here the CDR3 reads CASNNRGGYGYTF. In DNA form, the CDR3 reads TGTGCCAGCAATAATCGGGGGGGGTATGGCTACACCTTC.

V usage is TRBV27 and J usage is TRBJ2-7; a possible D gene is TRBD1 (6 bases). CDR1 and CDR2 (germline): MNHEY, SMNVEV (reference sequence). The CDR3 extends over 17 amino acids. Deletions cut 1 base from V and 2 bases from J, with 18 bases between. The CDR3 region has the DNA TGTGCCAGCAGTTTATACCCCCCCTCCAGGGGAGCCTACGAGCAGTACTTC. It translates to CASSLYPPSRGAYEQYF.

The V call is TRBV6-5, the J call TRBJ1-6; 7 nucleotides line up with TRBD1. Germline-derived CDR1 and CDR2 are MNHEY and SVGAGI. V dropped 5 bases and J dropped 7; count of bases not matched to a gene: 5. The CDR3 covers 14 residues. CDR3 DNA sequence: TGTGCCAGCAGTCGGGACAGCGAAAATTCACCCCTCCACTTT. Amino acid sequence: CASSRDSENSPLHF.

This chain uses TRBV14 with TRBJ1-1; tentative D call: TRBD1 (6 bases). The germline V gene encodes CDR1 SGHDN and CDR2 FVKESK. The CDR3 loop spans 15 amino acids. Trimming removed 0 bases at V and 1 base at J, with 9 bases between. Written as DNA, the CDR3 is TGTGCCAGCAGCCAAGAAACAGGGTCGAACACTGAAGCTTTCTTT. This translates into CASSQETGSNTEAFF.

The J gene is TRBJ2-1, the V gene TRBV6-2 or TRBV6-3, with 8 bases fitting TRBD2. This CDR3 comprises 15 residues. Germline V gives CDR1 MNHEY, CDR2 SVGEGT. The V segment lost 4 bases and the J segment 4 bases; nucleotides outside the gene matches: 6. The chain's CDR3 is CASSFTSGPYNEQFF. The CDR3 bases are TGTGCCAGCAGTTTTACTAGCGGACCTTACAATGAGCAGTTCTTC.

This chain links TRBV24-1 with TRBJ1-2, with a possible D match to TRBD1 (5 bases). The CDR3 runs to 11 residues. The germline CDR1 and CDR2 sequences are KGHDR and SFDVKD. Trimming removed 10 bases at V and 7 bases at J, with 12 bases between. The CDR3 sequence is CATAQGGGYTF. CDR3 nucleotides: TGTGCCACGGCTCAGGGTGGTGGCTACACCTTC.

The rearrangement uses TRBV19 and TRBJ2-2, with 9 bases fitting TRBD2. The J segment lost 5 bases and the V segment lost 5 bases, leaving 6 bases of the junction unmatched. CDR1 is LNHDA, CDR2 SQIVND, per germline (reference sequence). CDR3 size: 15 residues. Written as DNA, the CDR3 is TGTGCCAGTAGTGCTAGCGGGATCATTACCGGGGAGCTGTTTTTT. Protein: CASSASGIITGELFF.